These 12 T cell receptor beta chains originate from one sample sequenced in a study of blood T cell repertoires in COVID-19. Sequenced by immunoSEQ multiplex PCR; TCRdb stores in-frame clones only, minus some. The repertoire holds about 330,000 clones, with 80% to 90% as singletons. Material for sequencing was peripheral blood. The receptors come from a woman aged 50 to 60 with acute or convalescent COVID-19.

The chain is built from TRBV2 and TRBJ2-6; tentatively, D is TRBD1 (6 bases). The V gene lost 6 bases and the J gene lost 0 bases, with 12 bases spanning the gap. The CDR3 has 16 amino acids. CDR1 and CDR2 (germline): SNHLY, FYNNEI. The CDR3: CASSGQYLSGANVLTF. CDR3 in DNA: TGTGCCAGCAGCGGACAGTACCTCTCTGGGGCCAACGTCCTGACTTTC. Filled out from reference TRBV2 and TRBJ2-6, the complete variable domain reads EPEVTQTPSHQVTQMGQEVILRCVPISNHLYFYWYRQILGQKVEFLVSFYNNEISEKSEIFDDQFSVERPDGSNFTLKIRSTKLEDSAMYFCASSGQYLSGANVLTFGAGSRLTVL.

V usage is TRBV5-4 and J usage is TRBJ1-3, with 7 bases matching TRBD1. V shed 6 bases and J 3 bases; nucleotides not matched to a gene: 3. Germline CDR1 reads SGHNT; CDR2 reads YYREEE (reference sequence). The CDR3 runs 13 residues. The CDR3 DNA follows: TGTGCCAGCATCCGGGACAGTGGAAACACCATATATTTT. Translating gives CASIRDSGNTIYF. Based on the CDR3 plus reference TRBV5-4 and TRBJ1-3, the full variable domain is ETGVTQSPTHLIKTRGQQVTLRCSSQSGHNTVSWYQQALGQGPQFIFQYYREEENGRGNFPPRFSGLQFPNYSSELNVNALELDDSALYLCASIRDSGNTIYFGEGSWLTVV.

The V gene is TRBV7-9, the J gene TRBJ2-2, with D possibly matching TRBD1 (7 bases). With 9 bases removed from V and 2 bases from J, the gap between germline ends came to 16 bases. This CDR3 has 15 amino acids. CDR1 and CDR2 from the germline V gene are SEHNR and FQNEAQ (reference sequence). CDR3 amino acids: CASPGGQRNTGELFF. CDR3 DNA sequence: TGTGCCAGTCCCGGGGGACAGAGAAACACCGGGGAGCTGTTTTTT.

This rearrangement joins TRBV3-1 (or the pseudogene TRBV3-2) to TRBJ1-4; TRBD1 aligns across 9 bases. Germline lookup yields CDR1 LGHDT and CDR2 YNNKEL (reference sequence). There are 15 residues in the CDR3. V was pared by 5 bases and J by 8 bases, with 9 bases of the junction left unmatched. Here the CDR3 reads CASSSRGTGTEKLFF. The CDR3 region has the DNA TGTGCCAGCAGCTCCCGCGGGACAGGGACCGAAAAACTGTTTTTT.

The chain employs TRBV12-3 or TRBV12-4 and TRBJ1-1; D might be TRBD1 (5 bases). Trimming shortened V by 7 bases and J by 7 bases, and 16 bases separated the two germline ends. The CDR3 consists of 13 residues. The CDR3 DNA reads as TGTGCCAGCACCCTCCCCGCCACAGGTGAAGCTTTCTTT. This codes for CASTLPATGEAFF.

This rearrangement joins TRBV7-2 to TRBJ2-3, with D possibly TRBD2 on 6 matching bases. V gave up 4 bases and J gave up 4 bases, with 12 bases separating them. The CDR3 has 14 amino acids. CDR1 is SGHTA and CDR2 is FQGNSA in the germline V gene. This CDR3 reads CASSSDWGADTQYF. The CDR3 region has the DNA TGTGCCAGCAGCTCCGACTGGGGGGCAGATACGCAGTATTTT. The complete variable domain, with remaining parts taken from reference TRBV7-2 and TRBJ2-3, reads GAGVSQSPSNKVTEKGKDVELRCDPISGHTALYWYRQSLGQGLEFLIYFQGNSAPDKSGLPSDRFSAERTGGSVSTLTIQRTQQEDSAVYLCASSSDWGADTQYFGPGTRLTVL.

This rearrangement joins TRBV5-4 to TRBJ1-1, with TRBD1 matching 8 bases. The trim removed 4 bases at V and 3 bases at J, leaving 8 bases unmatched. This CDR3 spans 15 amino acids. Germline V gives CDR1 SGHNT, CDR2 YYREEE (reference sequence). CDR3 DNA sequence: TGTGCCAGCAGCGCCTATTCAGGGGGCTACACTGAAGCTTTCTTT. The encoded protein is CASSAYSGGYTEAFF.

This rearrangement joins TRBV7-6 to TRBJ2-1; D is possibly TRBD2 (5 bases). The CDR3 is 16 residues long. Germline V lookup: CDR1 SGHVS, CDR2 FNYEAQ. Trimming cost V 3 bases and J 3 bases, with 15 bases left between them. CDR3 sequence (DNA): TGTGCCAGCAGCTTGTGGCCAAGCGGAAACTACAATGAGCAGTTCTTC. It yields the protein CASSLWPSGNYNEQFF.

The rearrangement links TRBV12-3 or TRBV12-4 to TRBJ1-2; possible D gene TRBD1, 6 bases. V lost 5 bases and J 2 bases, leaving 9 bases between the germline ends. The CDR3 spans 13 residues. CDR3: CASSGGLNYGYTF. DNA of the CDR3: TGTGCCAGCAGTGGGGGCCTAAACTATGGCTACACCTTC.

The genes are TRBV7-3 and TRBJ1-5; D gene uncertain. Per germline, CDR1 SGHTA and CDR2 FQGTGA. The V end was cut by 5 bases, the J end by 3 bases, with 8 bases between. The CDR3 totals 13 residues. The CDR3 coding sequence is TGTGCCAGCAGCAAGACAAACAATCAGCCCCAGCATTTT. This encodes CASSKTNNQPQHF.

The chain is built from TRBV14 and TRBJ1-2, with 7 bases aligning to TRBD1. V shed 8 bases, J shed 7 bases, and the junction held 10 bases outside the gene matches. Germline-derived CDR1 and CDR2 are SGHDN and FVKESK. The CDR3 loop spans 13 amino acids. The CDR3 here is CASGPRDSGGYTF. CDR3 bases: TGTGCCAGCGGCCCCCGGGACAGCGGTGGCTACACCTTC.

The chain couples TRBV2 to TRBJ1-2; 9 nucleotides agree with TRBD1. The CDR3 is 13 amino acids. Per the germline V gene, CDR1 is SNHLY and CDR2 is FYNNEI. Unmatched junction bases numbered 5, after V lost 6 bases and J lost 6 bases. The CDR3 here is CASRGWTGDGYTF. DNA of the CDR3: TGTGCCAGCAGAGGATGGACAGGGGATGGCTACACCTTC.